The next 25 T cell receptor beta chains were all read from a single sample in a study of shared clonotypes between healthy human individuals. The assay was immunoSEQ multiplex PCR, and TCRdb's table has in-frame clones only and misses some. The sample has over a million clones; 70% to 80% are singletons. Sequencing input: memory CD4+ T cells from PBMCs. Subset of the sample: CD45RA-negative fraction. These TCRs come from a man aged 18 to 29 in good health. Some clones in this sample may be carry-over from other donors' samples.

The CDR3 DNA is TGCGCCAGCGGGGGCGCTGAAGCTTTCTTT. This gives the protein CASGGAEAFF. The chain links TRBV10-2 to TRBJ1-1; tentatively, D is TRBD1 (6 bases). The CDR3 contains 10 residues. CDR1 WSHSY and CDR2 SAAADI come from the germline V gene. The ends were cut back, 8 bases at V and 6 bases at J, with 7 bases in the middle.

This chain joins TRBV10-3 and TRBJ1-2, with unresolved D. The CDR3 is 14 residues long. Germline CDR1 reads ENHRY; CDR2 reads SYGVKD. Deletions cut 5 bases from V and 5 bases from J, with 15 bases between. CDR3 protein: CAISSGILEYGYTF. CDR3 coding DNA: TGTGCCATCAGTTCCGGGATCCTAGAGTATGGCTACACCTTC.

This chain links TRBV25-1 with TRBJ2-2, with 7 positions matching TRBD1. The V gene end was trimmed by 11 bases and the J gene end by 6 bases; junction bases not matched to a gene: 6. The CDR3 is 12 residues long. Germline V CDR1 and CDR2: MGHDK, SYGVNS. The CDR3: CASGQGAGELFF. The CDR3, as DNA: TGTGCCTCGGGGCAGGGGGCCGGGGAGCTGTTTTTT.

The J gene is TRBJ2-7, the V gene TRBV28; D perhaps matches TRBD1 (6 bases). From germline, CDR1 is MDHEN and CDR2 SYDVKM. The CDR3 extends over 13 amino acids. The germline V and J ends were trimmed by 5 bases and 11 bases, with 19 bases remaining between them. The CDR3 spells CASSLSRGQQEYF. The DNA for the CDR3 is TGTGCCAGCAGTCTGTCCAGGGGTCAACAGGAGTACTTC.

The chain's CDR3 is CASSLKGGTDTQYF. As DNA, the CDR3 is TGTGCCAGCAGCTTGAAGGGGGGCACAGATACGCAGTATTTT. This rearrangement joins TRBV7-3 to TRBJ2-3; tentatively, D is TRBD1 (6 bases). The CDR3 is 14 residues long. V dropped 3 bases and J dropped 1 base, with 8 bases sitting between them. In germline, CDR1 is SGHTA, CDR2 FQGTGA.

The chain couples TRBV19 to TRBJ1-5; 9 bases map to TRBD1. The V gene's germline CDR1 is LNHDA and CDR2 SQIVND (reference sequence). Losses at the gene ends were 5 bases for V and 6 bases for J; bases not matched to a gene: 11. The CDR3 runs to 16 residues. CDR3 in amino acids: CASSPPDRGKGQPQHF. DNA of the CDR3: TGTGCCAGTAGTCCGCCAGACAGGGGGAAAGGTCAGCCCCAGCATTTT. Drawing the rest from reference TRBV19 and TRBJ1-5, the complete variable domain is DGGITQSPKYLFRKEGQNVTLSCEQNLNHDAMYWYRQDPGQGLRLIYYSQIVNDFQKGDIAEGYSVSREKKESFPLTVTSAQKNPTAFYLCASSPPDRGKGQPQHFGDGTRLSIL.

About this clone itself: A far larger clone is one nucleotide away, so this likely arose from a read error. This chain links TRBV5-1 with TRBJ2-5, with 7 bases lining up with TRBD1. Germline CDR1 reads SGHRS; CDR2 reads YFSETQ. V shed 4 bases, J shed 5 bases, and the junction held 2 bases outside the gene matches. The CDR3 extends over 12 amino acids. CDR3 coding DNA: TGCGCCAGCAGCGAACAGGGGGAGACCCAGTACTTC. Encoded protein: CASSEQGETQYF.

CDR3 DNA: TGTGCCAGCAGCCCTCCGGGGGGCGCAGGCTATGGCTACACCTTC. It is translated as CASSPPGGAGYGYTF. This rearrangement joins TRBV5-6 to TRBJ1-2; D is perhaps TRBD1 (6 bases). The CDR3 has 15 amino acids. V gave up 4 bases and J gave up 4 bases, with 17 bases separating them. Per the germline V gene, CDR1 is SGHDT and CDR2 is YYEEEE.

V and J are TRBV7-2 and TRBJ2-1; D uncertain. The CDR3 sequence is 12 residues long. Per the germline V gene, CDR1 is SGHTA and CDR2 is FQGNSA. V lost 4 bases and J lost 0, with 1 base in between. The CDR3 region has the DNA TGTGCCAGCAGCTACTCCTACAATGAGCAGTTCTTC. This codes for CASSYSYNEQFF.

The rearrangement links TRBV11-2 to TRBJ2-1; TRBD1 matches 12 bases. J lost 2 bases, V lost 5 bases, and 13 bases had no gene match. This CDR3 comprises 19 residues. Germline CDR1 reads SGHAT; CDR2 reads FQNNGV. The CDR3: CASSHRDRGPKTPYNEQFF. The CDR3 bases are TGTGCCAGCAGCCACCGGGACAGGGGGCCGAAGACTCCCTACAATGAGCAGTTCTTC. The entire variable domain, with the rest obtained from reference TRBV11-2 and TRBJ2-1, is as follows: EAGVAQSPRYKIIEKRQSVAFWCNPISGHATLYWYQQILGQGPKLLIQFQNNGVVDDSQLPKDRFSAERLKGVDSTLKIQPAKLEDSAVYLCASSHRDRGPKTPYNEQFFGPGTRLTVL.

The V gene is TRBV19, the J gene TRBJ1-5; 7 positions match TRBD1. Looked up from germline, CDR1 is LNHDA and CDR2 is SQIVND (reference sequence). The CDR3 has 13 amino acids. V lost 6 bases, J lost 7 bases, and 6 bases stayed unmatched. CDR3 sequence reads: CASRSTGEQPQHF. The CDR3 DNA reads as TGTGCCAGTAGGTCAACAGGGGAGCAGCCCCAGCATTTT.

The V call is TRBV5-1, the J call TRBJ2-6, with TRBD1 as a possible D gene (5 bases). Germline CDR1 reads SGHRS; CDR2 reads YFSETQ. The ends were cut back, 0 bases at V and 2 bases at J, with 6 bases in the middle. The length of the CDR3 is 15 residues. The CDR3 region is CASSLEGTGANVLTF. CDR3 in DNA: TGCGCCAGCAGCTTGGAGGGGACTGGGGCCAACGTCCTGACTTTC.

V is TRBV18 and J is TRBJ1-1, with TRBD1 matching 7 bases. V shed 3 bases, J shed 11 bases, and the junction held 9 bases outside the gene matches. Germline V lookup: CDR1 KGHSH, CDR2 LQKENI. This CDR3 is 13 amino acids long. The CDR3 DNA reads as TGTGCCAGCTCACCGCAACAGGGGTCGGGGGCTTTCTTT. This sequence encodes CASSPQQGSGAFF.

The rearrangement joins TRBV30 to TRBJ2-7; D gene uncertain. This CDR3 has 14 amino acids. Germline CDR1 is GTSNPN and CDR2 is SVGIG (reference sequence). V was trimmed by 8 bases and J by 0 bases, leaving 17 bases between them. In DNA form, the CDR3 reads TGTGCCGGCGCCTACTATAAGAGCTCCTACGAGCAGTACTTC. The encoded protein is CAGAYYKSSYEQYF.

The gene calls are TRBV27 and TRBJ2-4; the D is unclear. The V gene's germline CDR1 is MNHEY and CDR2 SMNVEV (reference sequence). Between the trimmed V and J ends, which lost 4 bases and 0 bases, there was a span of 10 bases. The CDR3 has 15 amino acids. CDR3 coding DNA: TGTGCCAGCAGTTCCACGTCCCTAGCCAAAAACATTCAGTACTTC. Encoded protein: CASSSTSLAKNIQYF.

The chain employs TRBV30 and TRBJ1-1, with D perhaps TRBD1 (5 bases). CDR3 size: 11 residues. Trimming stripped 3 bases from V and 10 bases from J, with 12 bases between. CDR1 is GTSNPN and CDR2 is SVGIG in the germline V gene (reference sequence). The CDR3 region has the DNA TGTGCCTGGAGGTCTGGGGGTCGAGCTTTCTTT. This translates into CAWRSGGRAFF.

This chain links TRBV11-3 with TRBJ1-1, with D possibly matching TRBD1 (5 bases). The CDR3 runs to 12 residues. The V gene's germline CDR1 is SGHNT and CDR2 YENEEA. The V end was cut by 5 bases, the J end by 8 bases, with 12 bases between. CDR3 amino acids: CASSLSGAEAFF. The DNA for the CDR3 is TGTGCCAGCAGCCTTTCCGGGGCCGAAGCTTTCTTT.

The chain links TRBV28 to TRBJ2-3, with D perhaps matching TRBD1 (5 bases). CDR1 and CDR2 from the germline V gene are MDHEN and SYDVKM. This CDR3 has 13 residues. Trimming took off 2 bases at V and 2 bases at J, with 5 bases between the two ends. The CDR3 loop reads CASSLGATDTQYF. The DNA for the CDR3 is TGTGCCAGCAGTTTAGGGGCCACAGATACGCAGTATTTT.

The chain combines TRBV28 with TRBJ2-7, with TRBD2 identical over 9 bases. This CDR3 spans 15 amino acids. Unmatched junction bases numbered 8, after V lost 6 bases and J lost 2 bases. Germline CDR1 and CDR2: MDHEN and SYDVKM. CDR3 residues: CASSTSGGSTYEQYF. The CDR3 DNA sequence: TGTGCCAGCAGCACCAGCGGGGGGAGCACCTACGAGCAGTACTTC.

CDR3 sequence (DNA): TGTGCCAGCAGCTCCCGACGCGTAGTTTTAGGGGCTATGACTGAAGCTTTCTTT. It yields the protein CASSSRRVVLGAMTEAFF. The chain couples TRBV7-8 to TRBJ1-1; D perhaps matches TRBD1 (5 bases). Germline lookup yields CDR1 SGHVS and CDR2 FQNEAQ. This CDR3 region has 18 residues. Trimming left V 4 bases short and J 5 bases short, with 26 bases between.

V and J are TRBV10-2 and TRBJ2-2, with TRBD2 matching 7 bases. CDR1 WSHSY and CDR2 SAAADI come from the germline V gene. V lost 7 bases, J lost 1 base, and 3 bases stayed unmatched. The CDR3 consists of 14 residues. The CDR3 DNA sequence: TGCGCCAGCAATATAGCGGGGAACACCGGGGAGCTGTTTTTT. Amino acids: CASNIAGNTGELFF.

This chain links TRBV28 with TRBJ2-7, with TRBD2 identical over 9 bases. The CDR3 has 15 amino acids. V lost 4 bases to trimming and J lost 0 bases; unmatched junction nucleotides: 4. The V gene's germline CDR1 is MDHEN and CDR2 SYDVKM. This chain's CDR3 is CASSSSGTHSYEQYF. As DNA, the CDR3 is TGTGCCAGCAGTTCTAGCGGGACCCACTCCTACGAGCAGTACTTC.

The chain links TRBV13 to TRBJ2-1; D unclear. Germline CDR1 and CDR2: PRHDT and FYEKMQ (reference sequence). The V gene lost 0 bases and the J gene lost 1 base, with 4 bases spanning the gap. This CDR3 is 14 amino acids long. CDR3 loop: CASSLGGSYNEQFF. CDR3 in DNA: TGTGCCAGCAGCTTAGGCGGTTCCTACAATGAGCAGTTCTTC.

This rearrangement joins TRBV5-5 to TRBJ2-5; the match to TRBD1 covers 8 bases. The CDR3 extends over 16 amino acids. Germline CDR1 is SGHKS and CDR2 is YYEKEE (reference sequence). Trimming at V came to 4 bases and at J to 5 bases, leaving 13 bases not matched to a gene. CDR3 residues: CASSPGTLQGAETQYF. The CDR3 nucleotides read TGTGCCAGCAGCCCGGGTACGTTGCAGGGGGCTGAGACCCAGTACTTC.

This clone was found a few times. The chain has TRBV10-2 and TRBJ2-5; 10 bases align to TRBD2. V gave up 0 bases and J gave up 1 base; unmatched junction bases: 8. The germline gives CDR1 WSHSY, CDR2 SAAADI. The CDR3 consists of 18 residues. The CDR3 nucleotides are TGCGCCAGCAGTGAGTCGGTCCGGGCTAGCGGGGGCCAAGAGACCCAGTACTTC. Translating gives CASSESVRASGGQETQYF.